This T cell receptor (beta chain) stems from a study of blood T cell repertoires in COVID-19. Study information: Nucleic acid was either cDNA or gDNA, and it came from T cells, B-cell-depleted T cells, or PBMCs.

Libraries were prepared by immunoSEQ multiplex PCR; TCRdb keeps only in-frame clonotypes and omits some of them. The table shows almost 250,000 clones, with 86% occurring only once. Germline V gene data show CDR1 as MGHRA and CDR2 as YSYEKL. This CDR3 is built from 14 residues. Trimming cost V 4 bases and J 5 bases; bases outside gene matches: 7. Input material: peripheral blood. The origin of this receptor is a woman aged 55-75 years who had recovered from COVID-19. The chain couples TRBV4-1 to TRBJ2-5, with 7 bases matching TRBD1. The CDR3 coding sequence is TGCGCCAGCAGCCCGACAGGGTTCGGGGAGACCCAGTACTTC. Translation: CASSPTGFGETQYF.